This TCR beta chain was sequenced for a study of blood T cell repertoires in COVID-19. Study-wide context: Italy, Spain and the United States were the sources of the convalescent and acute COVID-19 samples. T cells, B-cell-depleted T cells, or PBMCs provided the cDNA or gDNA that served as material.

Per the study methods: Amplification of reference gene primers provided the estimated nucleated cell counts. Libraries were prepared by immunoSEQ multiplex PCR; TCRdb keeps only in-frame clonotypes and omits some of them. That table supplies the V and J calls and clone size; D and trimming were determined from the DNA. The table includes just over 650,000 clones, 85% to 90% detected once. The TCR comes from a woman aged 18-29 years with acute or convalescent COVID-19. Sequencing used peripheral blood.

The CDR3: CASRLAGGNIQYF. In DNA form, the CDR3 reads TGTGCCAGCAGACTAGCGGGGGGAAACATTCAGTACTTC. The chain combines TRBV27 with TRBJ2-4, with 12 bases lining up with TRBD2. CDR1 is MNHEY and CDR2 is SMNVEV in the germline V gene (reference sequence). The V gene end was trimmed by 6 bases and the J gene end by 6 bases; junction bases not matched to a gene: 0. The length of the CDR3 is 13 residues.